These 19 T cell receptor beta chains originate from one sample sequenced in a study of tissue T cells after allogeneic stem cell transplantation. Time point defined: mouse harvest day 7 after allogeneic transplant. Mouse grafts combined 10^7 T-cell-depleted bone marrow cells with 10^6 splenic CD5+ T cells. Sequencing was performed with immunoSEQ multiplex PCR; in TCRdb, only in-frame clones are kept and a portion is missing. The sample lists approximately 2,200 clones, 55% to 75% seen once, with more than 65% in the top ten. Source material: spleen. Receptor source: a female BALB/c mouse given C57BL/6 T cells with graft-versus-host disease after an allogeneic hematopoietic cell transplant.

Turning to this clone: The gene names here belong to mouse. The read is 1 residue too short to cover the CDR3 end, so that end is filled in from the germline J gene. The rearrangement links TRBV15 to TRBJ1-4; unclear D gene. The CDR3 covers 12 residues. Germline CDR1 is SGHND and CDR2 is FRSKSL. Trimming pared 0 bases from V and 7 bases from J, leaving 3 bases between. The CDR3 sequence is CASSLAGERLFF. Partial CDR3 DNA: TGTGCCAGCAGTTTAGCAGGCGAAAGATTATTT.

On this clone: Gene names denote mouse genes. The sequenced fragment ends 1 residue before the CDR3 boundary, so the rest is inferred from the germline J gene. J is TRBJ2-7 and V is TRBV13-3, with D hard to call. This CDR3 has 12 amino acids. Trimming pared 2 bases from V and 3 bases from J, leaving 6 bases between. Germline V CDR1 and CDR2: NNHDY, SYVADS. The CDR3 reads CASSESSYEQYF. Incomplete CDR3 DNA: TGTGCCAGCAGTGAGAGCAGCTATGAACAGTAC.

Remarks on this clone: Mouse gene names and germline throughout. The read ends 1 residue shy of where the CDR3 ends; the end is completed using the germline J gene. V is TRBV16 and J is TRBJ1-4; D perhaps matches TRBD1 (6 bases). Germline V CDR1 and CDR2: SGHSA, FRNQAP. Trimming took off 2 bases at V and 2 bases at J, with 9 bases between the two ends. The length of the CDR3 is 15 residues. The CDR3: CASSLTGQSNERLFF. CDR3 DNA (partial): TGTGCAAGCAGCTTAACGGGACAATCCAACGAAAGATTATTT.

This clone has only a few counts. These gene names are mouse names. The read ends 1 residue early relative to the CDR3; the germline J gene fills the gap. This chain links TRBV13-1 with TRBJ1-1, with 8 bases lining up with TRBD1. The CDR3 totals 14 residues. Germline CDR1 is NSHNY and CDR2 is SYGAGN. V shed 0 bases and J 4 bases; nucleotides not matched to a gene: 2. Partial CDR3 DNA: TGTGCCAGCAGTGATGCAACAGGGGGCACAGAAGTCTTC. Its translation is CASSDATGGTEVF. The CDR3 as a whole reads CASSDATGGTEVFF.

As concerns this clone: The genes are named according to mouse. With the read ending 1 residue before the CDR3 end, the germline J gene is used to fill in that end. The chain couples TRBV13-1 to TRBJ2-7, with TRBD2 identical over 12 bases. Germline lookup yields CDR1 NSHNY and CDR2 SYGAGN. With V trimmed by 2 bases and J by 0 bases, 3 bases remained unmatched. The CDR3 has 16 residues. Partial CDR3 DNA: TGTGCCAGCAGTGAAGGACTGGGGGGGAGCTCCTATGAACAGTAC. It is translated as CASSEGLGGSSYEQY. The CDR3 reads in full as CASSEGLGGSSYEQYF.

This clone showed up just a few times. All gene names here are mouse names. The read comes to an end 1 residue before the CDR3 does, leaving the germline J gene to fill in the end. The rearrangement joins TRBV20 to TRBJ2-1, with D possibly being TRBD1 or TRBD2 (5 bases each). The V end lost 2 bases, the J end lost 5 bases, and 13 bases lay between the germline ends. There are 14 residues in the CDR3. CDR1 is GFQATS and CDR2 is STVNSAI in the germline V gene. The CDR3 region is CGARPRGRDAEQFF. The part of the CDR3 DNA that was read is TGTGGTGCTAGGCCCCGGGGGAGAGATGCTGAGCAGTTC.

With regard to this clone: Mouse germline and gene names are used. The read comes to an end 1 residue before the CDR3 does, leaving the germline J gene to fill in the end. This chain connects TRBV13-2 to TRBJ2-7, with D perhaps TRBD1 (5 bases). The V gene lost 5 bases and the J gene lost 8 bases, with 11 bases spanning the gap. Germline loops: CDR1 NNHNN, CDR2 SYGAGS (reference sequence). This CDR3 region has 11 residues. The CDR3 DNA, read in part, is TGTGCCAGCGGGGACAACTCTCAACAGTAC. It codes for CASGDNSQQY. The full CDR3 protein is CASGDNSQQYF.

Only a few counts were recorded for this clone. Here the gene names and germline are mouse. The read comes to an end 1 residue before the CDR3 does, leaving the germline J gene to fill in the end. This chain links TRBV3 with TRBJ1-4; no firm D call. The CDR3 extends over 12 amino acids. V gave up 0 bases and J gave up 8 bases, with 4 bases separating them. Germline CDR1 is SNHLY and CDR2 is FYNGKV (reference sequence). The CDR3 DNA, read in part, is TGTGCCAGCAGCTTAGCGGGGGAAAGATTATTT. Amino acid sequence: CASSLAGERLF. The full CDR3 is CASSLAGERLFF.

With regard to this clone: The genes are named according to mouse. Read sequence stops 1 residue before the CDR3 end, and the germline J gene provides the missing end. The rearrangement uses TRBV13-2 and TRBJ2-5; the match to TRBD2 covers 8 bases. Germline V gene sequence: CDR1 NNHNN, CDR2 SYGAGS (reference sequence). Trimming removed 0 bases from V and 6 bases from J; junction bases left unmatched: 3. This CDR3 comprises 14 residues. Here the CDR3 reads CASGDGGGADTQYF. CDR3 bases read: TGTGCCAGCGGTGATGGGGGGGGCGCGGACACCCAGTAC.

In regard to this clone: All gene names here are mouse names. The read stops 1 residue short of the end of the CDR3; the missing end is completed from the germline J gene. The rearrangement links TRBV13-2 to TRBJ2-3, with 9 bases fitting TRBD1. V lost 4 bases and J lost 3; bases outside the gene matches: 6. The germline V gene encodes CDR1 NNHNN and CDR2 SYGAGS (reference sequence). CDR3 length equals 15 residues. The CDR3 sequence: CASGLQGAQAETLYF. The DNA read from the CDR3 is TGTGCCAGCGGTCTACAGGGGGCGCAGGCAGAAACGCTGTAT.

The sample holds a few counts of this clone. Gene and germline names: mouse. The sequenced fragment ends 1 residue before the CDR3 boundary, so the rest is inferred from the germline J gene. This sequence joins TRBV19 and TRBJ2-7; D gene ambiguous. The CDR3 contains 11 residues. V was pared by 3 bases and J by 4 bases, with 5 bases between. Germline loops: CDR1 FNHDT, CDR2 SITEND (reference sequence). This CDR3 is CASSRRYEQYF. CDR3 DNA, as far as it was read: TGTGCCAGCAGTAGGAGATATGAACAGTAC.

This clone was counted a single time. A read error may produce the germline difference seen at one junction end. These gene names are mouse names. The read is 1 residue too short to cover the CDR3 end, so that end is filled in from the germline J gene. The chain recombines TRBV13-2 with TRBJ2-7; the D gene is possibly TRBD2 (7 bases). CDR1 NNHNN and CDR2 SYGAGS come from the germline V gene (reference sequence). The CDR3 length is 15 residues. The CDR3 DNA, read in part, is TGTGCCAGCAGTGATGCATGGGGGGCCTCCTATGAACAGTAC. Encoded protein: CASSDAWGASYEQY. The entire CDR3 sequence reads CASSDAWGASYEQYF.

On this clone itself: Any gene name here is a mouse gene name. The missing CDR3 end, 1 residue past where the read stops, is filled in from the germline J gene. This chain uses TRBV23 with TRBJ2-7; TRBD2 reflects the table's D call only, with no check against the DNA. The CDR3 contains 14 residues. Germline lookup yields CDR1 KGHTA and CDR2 FQNQQP. This chain's CDR3 is CSSSQRDWGYEQYF. The CDR3 DNA, read in part, is TGCTCCAGCAGTCAAAGGGACTGGGGGTATGAACAGTAC.

Comments on this clone: The genes are named according to mouse. The read is 1 residue too short to cover the CDR3 end, so that end is filled in from the germline J gene. The chain couples TRBV19 to TRBJ1-4, with D maybe TRBD1 (6 bases). The CDR3 consists of 15 residues. Germline CDR1 FNHDT, CDR2 SITEND (reference sequence). V gave up 2 bases and J gave up 4 bases, with 12 bases separating them. This CDR3 is CASSMGGRGNERLFF. Partial CDR3 DNA: TGTGCCAGCAGTATGGGGGGGCGAGGCAACGAAAGATTATTT. The full variable domain, rest sourced from reference TRBV19 and TRBJ1-4, is GGIITQTPKFLIGQEGQKLTLKCQQNFNHDTMYWYRQDSGKGLRLIYYSITENDLQKGDLSEGYDASREKKSSFSLTVTSAQKNEMAVFLCASSMGGRGNERLFFGHGTKLSVL.

Concerning this clone: Gene names and germline match the mouse. The read terminates 1 residue ahead of where the CDR3 ends, so the germline J gene completes it. The chain uses TRBV29 and TRBJ2-3; TRBD1 aligns across 7 bases. Trimming at V came to 7 bases and at J to 0 bases, leaving 7 bases not matched to a gene. The CDR3 loop spans 15 amino acids. From germline, CDR1 is MSHET and CDR2 SYDVDS. The CDR3 is CASTTGTASAETLYF. CDR3 DNA (partial): TGTGCTAGCACTACCGGGACAGCTAGTGCAGAAACGCTGTAT.

Note on this clone: Gene and germline names: mouse. Read coverage stops 1 residue before the CDR3 terminus; the germline J gene supplies the remainder. The gene calls are TRBV23 and TRBJ2-1; the table's D call TRBD1 went unverified against the DNA. Germline V gene lookup returns CDR1 KGHTA and CDR2 FQNQQP. The CDR3 runs 14 residues. The part of the CDR3 DNA that was read is TGCTCCAGCAGCCGTTGGGACAGCTATGCTGAGCAGTTC. This translates into CSSSRWDSYAEQF. The CDR3, in full, reads CSSSRWDSYAEQFF.

This clone occurred a few times. All gene names here are mouse names. Read data end 1 residue before the CDR3 end; the end is taken from the germline J gene. V gene TRBV3 combines with J gene TRBJ2-3; D possibly uses TRBD1 or TRBD2 (5 bases each). V dropped 3 bases and J dropped 3 bases, with 10 bases sitting between them. The CDR3 runs to 14 residues. Germline CDR1 and CDR2: SNHLY and FYNGKV (reference sequence). The chain's CDR3 is CASSFGGRAETLYF. Incomplete CDR3 DNA: TGTGCCAGCAGCTTCGGGGGACGCGCAGAAACGCTGTAT.

Of note for this clone: All gene names here are mouse names. The CDR3 goes on 1 residue after the read ends, and that part is filled in from the germline J gene. The rearrangement uses TRBV13-3 and TRBJ1-1; D is unresolved. The CDR3 sequence is 13 residues long. The germline V and J ends were trimmed by 0 bases and 1 base, with 4 bases remaining between them. The V gene's germline CDR1 is NNHDY and CDR2 SYVADS. The CDR3 region is CASSDVGNTEVFF. CDR3 DNA (partial): TGTGCCAGCAGTGATGTGGGAAACACAGAAGTCTTC.

With respect to this clone: The gene names here belong to mouse. Coverage ceases 1 residue before the CDR3 finishes, and the germline J gene fills in the end. The chain couples TRBV14 to TRBJ2-1; 8 positions agree with TRBD1. Germline V lookup: CDR1 SGHDT, CDR2 FRDEAV. Trimming removed 3 bases from V and 7 bases from J; junction bases left unmatched: 6. The CDR3 is 14 residues long. CDR3 DNA (partial): TGTGCCAGCAGTTCTACAGGGGGAAGAGCTGAGCAGTTC. Translating gives CASSSTGGRAEQF. The CDR3 in full is CASSSTGGRAEQFF.